Listed below are T cell receptor beta chains from one sample, sequenced in a study of cytomegalovirus exposure and HLA in healthy donors. Profiling relied on immunoSEQ multiplex PCR, and the TCRdb table lists in-frame clones only, not all of them. The sample lists about 150,000 clones, 75% to 90% seen once, with approximately 1.4% in the top ten. Sequencing input: PBMCs. The receptors were sampled from a man aged 40-49 years in good health and CMV-seronegative. Both conserved end residues are part of each CDR3. D genes are given only for firm matches. Clone size is given for some rows only: seen once, a few or many times, or a class if the clone is expanded.

clone_size	d_call	v_call	j_call	cdr3_aa	cdr3_nt
once	TRBD1	TRBV19	TRBJ1-2	CASSAPGQDSGGYTF	TGTGCCAGTAGCGCACCGGGACAGGATTCTGGTGGCTACACCTTC
-	-	TRBV7-3	TRBJ2-7	CASSDRPTGEQYF	TGTGCCAGCAGCGACAGACCTACGGGTGAGCAGTACTTC
-	-	TRBV7-3	TRBJ2-7	CASSLDRTYEQYF	TGTGCCAGCAGCCTAGACAGGACCTACGAGCAGTACTTC
-	-	TRBV7-2	TRBJ1-6	CASSRTANNSPLHF	TGTGCCAGCAGCCGGACAGCTAATAATTCACCCCTCCACTTT
-	-	TRBV27	TRBJ1-4	CASSLRQKNEKLFF	TGTGCCAGCAGTTTACGACAGAAGAATGAAAAACTGTTTTTT
-	TRBD1	TRBV7-9	TRBJ2-5	CSSSWDRGQETQYF	TGTTCCAGCAGCTGGGACAGGGGGCAAGAGACCCAGTACTTC
-	TRBD2	TRBV2	TRBJ2-1	CASRASGRAGNEQFF	TGTGCCAGCAGGGCTAGCGGGAGGGCTGGGAATGAGCAGTTCTTC
-	TRBD1	TRBV6-1	TRBJ2-3	CASTSGQGADTQYF	TGTGCCAGCACCTCTGGACAGGGGGCAGATACGCAGTATTTT
-	TRBD1	TRBV4-2	TRBJ1-2	CASSQATGGVYGYTF	TGTGCCAGCAGCCAAGCTACAGGGGGCGTTTATGGCTACACCTTC
-	TRBD1	TRBV7-2	TRBJ1-1	CASSPIQGALFSEAFF	TGTGCCAGCAGCCCGATACAGGGGGCGCTTTTCAGTGAAGCTTTCTTT
-	TRBD1	TRBV5-5	TRBJ2-7	CASSPTGYSYEQYF	TGTGCCAGCAGCCCGACAGGGTACTCCTACGAGCAGTACTTC
once	-	TRBV7-3	TRBJ2-1	CASSIRQNPDNEQFF	TGTGCCAGCAGCATAAGACAAAACCCTGACAATGAGCAGTTCTTC
-	TRBD1	TRBV5-1	TRBJ2-7	CASTWTGPGEQYF	TGCGCCAGCACCTGGACAGGGCCAGGCGAGCAGTACTTC
-	-	TRBV7-9	TRBJ2-1	CASFRDTTYNEQFF	TGTGCCAGCTTCCGGGACACCACCTACAATGAGCAGTTCTTC
-	-	TRBV4-2	TRBJ1-6	CASSQGPLDNSPLHF	TGTGCCAGCAGCCAAGGACCGCTAGATAATTCACCCCTCCACTTT
-	-	TRBV7-3	TRBJ2-2	CASSLGPGELFF	TGTGCCAGCAGCTTAGGGCCCGGGGAGCTGTTTTTT
-	-	TRBV27	TRBJ1-1	CASSSPARGMNTEAFF	TGTGCCAGCAGTTCCCCCGCCAGGGGTATGAACACTGAAGCTTTCTTT
-	-	TRBV4-3	TRBJ2-7	CASSQARGIHEQYF	TGCGCCAGCAGCCAAGCCAGGGGTATCCACGAGCAGTACTTC
-	-	TRBV7-8	TRBJ1-3	CASTLVSGGNTIYF	TGTGCCAGCACCTTGGTGTCAGGAGGAAACACCATATATTTT
-	-	TRBV6-6	TRBJ2-7	CASRPPESGAKEQYF	TGTGCCAGCCGACCCCCCGAGAGCGGTGCTAAGGAGCAGTACTTC
-	-	TRBV19	TRBJ2-2	CASTRRGTGTGELFF	TGTGCCAGTACGCGGAGGGGCACGGGGACCGGGGAGCTGTTTTTT
-	-	TRBV5-1	TRBJ2-4	CASSLVAPMAKNIQYF	TGCGCCAGCAGCTTGGTGGCCCCAATGGCCAAAAACATTCAGTACTTC
-	TRBD2	TRBV7-9	TRBJ2-2	CASSQRAGNNTGELFF	TGTGCCAGCAGCCAACGAGCGGGGAATAACACCGGGGAGCTGTTTTTT
-	-	TRBV2	TRBJ1-1	CALRDGTGVEAFF	TGTGCCTTGCGGGACGGGACCGGTGTTGAAGCTTTCTTT
-	-	TRBV9	TRBJ1-1	CASSVTSGNTEAFF	TGTGCCAGCAGCGTAACGTCGGGTAACACTGAAGCTTTCTTT
-	-	TRBV7-3	TRBJ2-7	CASSTRAGSGEQYF	TGTGCCAGCAGCACCAGGGCAGGGTCCGGCGAGCAGTACTTC
-	TRBD1	TRBV5-1	TRBJ2-5	CASRVRTGVSLQETQYF	TGCGCCAGCCGAGTTCGTACAGGGGTCTCCCTCCAAGAGACCCAGTACTTC
-	-	TRBV6-5	TRBJ2-7	CASSYVGQSSYEQYF	TGTGCCAGCAGTTACGTAGGACAAAGCTCCTACGAGCAGTACTTC
-	TRBD1	TRBV7-9	TRBJ2-2	CASSRPTGVPGELFF	TGTGCCAGCAGCCGCCCGACAGGGGTCCCCGGGGAGCTGTTTTTT
-	-	TRBV29-1	TRBJ2-1	CSVGWRGTYNEQFF	TGCAGCGTTGGGTGGCGGGGAACCTACAATGAGCAGTTCTTC
-	-	TRBV7-2	TRBJ2-7	CASSRAYRDYEQYF	TGTGCCAGCAGTCGGGCCTACAGGGACTACGAGCAGTACTTC
-	-	TRBV28	TRBJ1-5	CASSLAAGGGGGSNQPQHF	TGTGCCAGCAGTTTAGCAGCCGGGGGGGGCGGAGGAAGCAATCAGCCCCAGCATTTT